The sequence of this T cell receptor (beta chain) was determined in a study of T cell repertoires in cytomegalovirus infection. Whole-study findings and limits: CMV-specific TCR beta clonotypes restricted by HLA-C were the ones dominating the ex vivo response.

V was clipped by 1 base and J by 5 bases, with 5 bases between them. Germline V gene data show CDR1 as SGHTA and CDR2 as FQGNSA. This CDR3 comprises 12 residues. Via MiXCR, TCRdb re-called the reads, giving one row per CDR3 protein. The top ten clones hold 1.5% to 2% of a sample with 200,000 to 250,000 distinct CDR3 sequences, 12% of them seen once. In its sample, this clonotype was seen many times. What it recognizes is unknown. The sequence came from a human donor in good health (CMV status not recorded). Some clones in this sample may be carry-over from other donors' samples. Sequencing input: PBMCs. This rearrangement joins TRBV7-2 to TRBJ1-1; the D is unclear. CDR3 in amino acids: CASSLGVTEAFF. As DNA, the CDR3 is TGTGCCAGCAGCTTAGGAGTGACTGAAGCTTTCTTT.